Reported below is one T cell receptor beta chain. This clonotype has only a few counts. Its recognized antigen is unknown. Within one base of it there is no much larger clone, and no base qualities were kept. The CDR3, from cysteine to phenylalanine, totals 15 residues. Here the CDR3 DNA is all that survives: 45 bases in frame from base 1. Cut back by 5 bases and 6 bases, the V and J ends lie 16 bases apart. The germline V gene specifies SGHTA as CDR1 and FQGNSA as CDR2. This sample stems from a study of T-cell memory formation after mild COVID-19 (dated by TCRdb to about 2021). Some background on the complete study: TCR sequence clusters from the two donors were largely donor specific. T-cell clones expanding and contracting after mild COVID-19 in a couple of donors were tracked by longitudinal TCRalpha and TCRbeta repertoire sequencing. Two young, previously healthy adult volunteers made up the cohort, one male and one female.

Ficoll-Paque density gradient centrifugation was used to isolate PBMCs. The paper's findings and limits, for the study overall: SARS-CoV-2 specificity was not confirmed for the second-wave clones peaking on day 37. Clones that contracted from day 15 to 85 showed balanced CD4/CD8 phenotypes, whereas a second wave of clones that expanded from day 15 to 37 leaned towards CD4+. Some responding clones were detected in pre-infection memory, which suggested that pre-existing cross-reactive memory T cells had joined the SARS-CoV-2 response. Only two mild cases were covered by the study, and larger cohorts that include severe cases with pre-infection samples were considered necessary. Contracting CD4+ clones turned up mainly in the CM and EM memory subsets, whereas EMRA was where CD8+ clones were enriched.

This sample was sequenced with an Illumina NovaSeq 6000. Using 5'RACE with constant-segment primers, TCRalpha and TCRbeta cDNA libraries were constructed, with sample barcodes and unique molecular identifiers added in the process. RNA was extracted from every sample with Trizol reagent. Amplification of the libraries took two PCR steps, and the second step added a second sample barcode plus Illumina TruSeq adapters. Sequencing of libraries was performed on an Illumina NovaSeq with 2 x 150 bp paired-end reads. As for how the authors treated the data: Reads were demultiplexed and collapsed into UMI-guided consensus sequences with migec v1.2.7. Using mixcr v2.1.11, UMI consensuses were aligned to TRA and TRB V and J templates and then assembled into clonotypes. A clonotype was counted as expanded or contracted only when both edgeR and NoisET called the clonotype significant, with the noise models trained on biological replicates. For edgeR calls, a false discovery rate-adjusted p below 0.01 and a log2 fold-change threshold of 1 were applied. As an exploratory analysis of dynamics, max-normalized trajectories of the 1000 most abundant clonotypes were examined by PCA with hierarchical clustering. Each responding clone was given a CD4 or CD8 phenotype based on the CD4+ and CD8+ repertoires, which had been sequenced separately. Through fastp at Q25 and MiXCR, TCRdb rebuilt clones from the public reads, retaining in-frame beta chains. Entries are consolidated by CDR3 protein sequence, retaining the most common genes and DNA. TCRdb, not the authors, supplied the V and J calls. The sample table records approximately 100,000 distinct CDR3 sequences; roughly 11% of these occur just once. Roughly two fifths of the sample is held by the ten biggest clonotypes.

The V and J genes are TRBV7-2 and TRBJ2-2; TRBD2 is possibly the D segment (5 matching bases). Sequenced input: PBMCs or a T cell subset sorted from them (not recorded which). This sequence was found in a man between 18 and 35 years old who had mild COVID-19 (a few samples of this study predate the infection). The sample titles of this study are shuffled in the database, so cell type and time point are left out; the donor was told from shared clones. This receptor carries the CDR3 CASSPRWQRAGELFF. The DNA sequence follows: TGTGCCAGCAGCCCCCGTTGGCAGAGGGCCGGGGAGCTGTTTTTT.